The sequence of this T cell receptor (beta chain) was determined in a study of blood T cell repertoires in COVID-19. Trimming stripped 6 bases from V and 7 bases from J, with 15 bases between. Looked up from germline, CDR1 is LNHDA and CDR2 is SQIVND (reference sequence). The CDR3 is made up of 13 amino acids. Per the original data handling: How many nucleated cells were present was estimated from reference gene primer amplification. Clones were sequenced by immunoSEQ multiplex PCR, and TCRdb holds only the in-frame ones, with some missing. V and J calls and clone size are those listed in that table; D and trimming were worked out from the DNA. Of more than 70,000 clones listed, approximately 86% are singletons.

The receptor was derived from a man between 60 and 75 years old with acute or convalescent COVID-19. The sample consisted of peripheral blood. The gene calls are TRBV19 and TRBJ1-2; possible D gene TRBD1, 6 bases. For the CDR3, the DNA is TGTGCCAGTAGCGAACAGGGATCGGGTGGCTACACCTTC. It is translated as CASSEQGSGGYTF.